This T cell receptor beta chain was captured in a study of shared clonotypes between healthy human individuals (TCRdb year 2020). Notes on the research overall: Two women and three men aged 18 to 49 years were included in the cohort. For each donor, CD4 naive and CD4 memory were each run on three plates, CD8 naive on two plates, and CD8 memory on one plate. To estimate repertoire size and how much clonotypes are shared between individuals, the study performed deep sequencing of blood TCR repertoires from a handful of healthy adults. To increase sequencing depth and limit assay-specific biases, different laboratories used diverse techniques to prepare libraries and sequence TCR repertoires. Each donor's leukapheresis produced roughly between about 0.8 and 8.9 billion PBMCs. The paper's findings and limits, for the study overall: Rarefaction of sorted-subset datasets indicated incomplete sequencing despite the large sequencing depth. Pairwise subsampling led to the expectation that sequencing depth would affect the degree of clonotype sharing among donors. Compared with non-shared clonotypes, clonotypes shared by all four sorted-subset donors had higher generation probabilities. Only blood was sampled, and tissue TCR repertoires likely differ from those in blood. Across a handful of donors, roughly 5.4% of naive CD4, approximately 3.5% of naive CD8, around 2.5% of memory CD4, and over 0.35% of memory CD8 clonotypes were shared. Naive subsets generally had larger estimated clonotype richness than memory subsets did. The small number of donors limited the genetic and exposure-history diversity represented.

Reading the germline V gene gives CDR1 SGHRS and CDR2 YFSETQ. CDR3 length: 19 amino acids, cysteine to phenylalanine. The read is trimmed to its CDR3 DNA, 57 bases read in frame from base 1. V was cut back by 2 bases and J by 5 bases, leaving a gap of 29 bases between them. Using the deep immunoSEQ assay, TCR CDR3 regions were amplified from genomic DNA by multiplex PCR. For each cell subset, the extracted genomic DNA was distributed evenly across all wells of several immunoSEQ 96-well plates, and each plate served as one replicate. For sorted subsets, around 0.2 ug of genomic DNA, equivalent to around 29,000 T cell genomes, went into each replicate PCR. Purified libraries were measured with a Qubit 3.0 fluorometer, size-checked on a Bioanalyzer 2100, and measured again with the KAPA Library Quantification kit. Every immunoSEQ 96-well plate was sequenced on a dedicated single-read 150-cycle Illumina NextSeq 550 flow cell. In the authors' own workflow: Because the immunoSEQ output included only junctional sequences and no quality scores, the filtering could not be the same as the filtering used for full-length reads. To assign V/J genes and CDR3, sequences were annotated using PyIR, a Python wrapper for IgBLAST v1.9, with IMGT germline references. Reads with weak V/J assignments (E-value above 1e-6), missing CDR3, stop codons, out-of-frame junctions, or ambiguous translated residues were removed. V3J clonotypes were defined by identical inferred V gene, J gene, and CDR3 amino acid sequence. To compute the percentage overlap between repertoires, the number of shared unique clonotypes was divided by the size of the smaller repertoire. Repertoire richness was assessed with RTK rarefaction, the Chao1 estimator, and Recon v2.1 estimates of unobserved clonotypes. Generation probabilities for all TCRbeta clonotypes obtained by the gDNA method from a handful of donors were computed using OLGA. TCRdb took over this immuneACCESS table, retaining in-frame rearrangements with V and J assigned. Such tables are incomplete; in checked studies, under half of the missing clones stem from an unresolved V gene, and the remainder is unexplained. The D gene and trimming were derived from the DNA, and the V and J assignments and clone size from that table. Counted in this sample were about 680,000 clones; approximately 73% of them appeared once. The top ten clones comprise roughly 1.9% of the sample.

As regards this clone: The target of this receptor is not known. No base quality values were provided; no much bigger clone lies one nucleotide off.

The donors were healthy, HIV-negative adults who had no recently reported acute infections or vaccinations. Every donor was a Caucasian adult residing in Nashville, Tennessee, USA. CD4+ T cells were enriched through magnetic negative selection, after which naive cells were positively selected on CD45RA and the remaining negative fraction served as the memory subset. Blood was collected by leukapheresis, and PBMCs were isolated by Ficoll-Histopaque density gradient centrifugation and then cryopreserved in liquid nitrogen vapor phase. Purity and quantity of every magnetically sorted T cell population were checked by analytical flow cytometry. From each sorted fraction, genomic DNA was isolated and quantified by UV absorbance on a Nanodrop 2000c.

The sequencing sample was made of memory CD4+ T cells sorted from blood. In the paper's terms, the cell subset or site label means: CD45RA-negative fraction. The receptor chain draws on TRBV5-1 and TRBJ2-7; the D match is possibly TRBD1 or TRBD2, with 6 bases aligned in each. This TCR was recovered from a woman in her 30s in good health. The sequence in DNA is TGCGCCAGCAGCTTTGCCGGCATCACTTCGGCGGGACACCGTAACGAGCAGTACTTC. This yields the protein CASSFAGITSAGHRNEQYF. The CDR3, completed at both ends by the reference TRBV5-1 and TRBJ2-7 genes, gives the full variable domain KAGVTQTPRYLIKTRGQQVTLSCSPISGHRSVSWYQQTPGQGLQFLFEYFSETQRNKGNFPGRFSGRQFSNSRSEMNVSTLELGDSALYLCASSFAGITSAGHRNEQYFGPGTRLTVT.